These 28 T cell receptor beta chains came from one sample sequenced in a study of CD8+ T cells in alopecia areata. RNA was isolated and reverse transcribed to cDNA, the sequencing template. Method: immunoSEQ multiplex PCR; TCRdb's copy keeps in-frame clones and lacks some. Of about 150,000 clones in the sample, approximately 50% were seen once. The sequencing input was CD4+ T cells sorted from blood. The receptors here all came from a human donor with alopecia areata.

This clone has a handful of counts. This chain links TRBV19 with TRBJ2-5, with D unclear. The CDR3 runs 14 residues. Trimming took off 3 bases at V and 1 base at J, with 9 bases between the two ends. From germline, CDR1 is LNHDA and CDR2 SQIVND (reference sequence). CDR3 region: CASSIMASQETQYF. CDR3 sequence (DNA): TGTGCCAGTAGTATCATGGCCAGCCAAGAGACCCAGTACTTC.

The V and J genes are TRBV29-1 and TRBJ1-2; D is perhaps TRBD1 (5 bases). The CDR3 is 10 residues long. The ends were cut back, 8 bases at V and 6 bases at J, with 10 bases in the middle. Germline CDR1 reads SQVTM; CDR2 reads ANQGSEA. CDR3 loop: CSLGGDGYTF. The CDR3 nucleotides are TGCAGCCTTGGGGGGGATGGCTACACCTTC.

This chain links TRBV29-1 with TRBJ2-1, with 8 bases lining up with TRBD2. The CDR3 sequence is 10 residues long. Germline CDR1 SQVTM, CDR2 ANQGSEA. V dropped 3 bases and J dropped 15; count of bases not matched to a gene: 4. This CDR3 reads CSVEREEVFF. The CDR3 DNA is TGCAGCGTTGAGCGGGAGGAGGTGTTCTTC.

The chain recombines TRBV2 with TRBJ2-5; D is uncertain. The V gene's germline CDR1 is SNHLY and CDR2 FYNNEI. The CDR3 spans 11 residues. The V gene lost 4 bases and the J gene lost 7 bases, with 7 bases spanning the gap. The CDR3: CASSGSVTQYF. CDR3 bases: TGTGCCAGCAGTGGTTCCGTGACCCAGTACTTC.

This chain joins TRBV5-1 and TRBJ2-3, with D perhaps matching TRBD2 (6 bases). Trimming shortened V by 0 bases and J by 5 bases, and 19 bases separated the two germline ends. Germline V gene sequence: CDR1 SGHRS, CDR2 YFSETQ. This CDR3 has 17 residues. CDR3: CASSLGTRLDRVDTQYF. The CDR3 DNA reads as TGCGCCAGCAGCTTGGGGACGAGACTAGACCGGGTAGATACGCAGTATTTT.

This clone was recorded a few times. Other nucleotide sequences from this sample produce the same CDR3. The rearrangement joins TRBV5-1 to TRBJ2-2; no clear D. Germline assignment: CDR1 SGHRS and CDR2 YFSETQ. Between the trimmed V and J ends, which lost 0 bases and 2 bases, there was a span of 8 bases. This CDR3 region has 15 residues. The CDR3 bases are TGCGCCAGCAGCTTGGGAGGCACAAACACCGGGGAGCTGTTTTTT. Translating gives CASSLGGTNTGELFF.

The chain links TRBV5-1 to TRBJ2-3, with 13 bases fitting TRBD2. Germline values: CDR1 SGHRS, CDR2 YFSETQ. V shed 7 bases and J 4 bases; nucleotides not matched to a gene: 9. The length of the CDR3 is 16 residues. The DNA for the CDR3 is TGCGCCAGCGGATTGGGGACTAGCGGGATCCCAGATACGCAGTATTTT. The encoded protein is CASGLGTSGIPDTQYF.

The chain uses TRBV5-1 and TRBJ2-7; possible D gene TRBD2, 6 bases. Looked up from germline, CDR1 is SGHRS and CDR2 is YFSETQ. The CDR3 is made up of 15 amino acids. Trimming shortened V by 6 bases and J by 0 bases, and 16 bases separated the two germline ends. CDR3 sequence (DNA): TGCGCCAGCATTGTGGAGGGGACTCGCTCCTACGAGCAGTACTTC. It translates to CASIVEGTRSYEQYF. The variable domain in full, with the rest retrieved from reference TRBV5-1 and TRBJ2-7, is KAGVTQTPRYLIKTRGQQVTLSCSPISGHRSVSWYQQTPGQGLQFLFEYFSETQRNKGNFPGRFSGRQFSNSRSEMNVSTLELGDSALYLCASIVEGTRSYEQYFGPGTRLTVT.

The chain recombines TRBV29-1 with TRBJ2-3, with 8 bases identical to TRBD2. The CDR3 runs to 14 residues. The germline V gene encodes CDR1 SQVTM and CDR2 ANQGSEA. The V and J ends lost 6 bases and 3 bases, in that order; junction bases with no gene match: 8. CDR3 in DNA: TGCAGCGTCAGCAGCGGGAGTGCAACAGATACGCAGTATTTT. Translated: CSVSSGSATDTQYF.

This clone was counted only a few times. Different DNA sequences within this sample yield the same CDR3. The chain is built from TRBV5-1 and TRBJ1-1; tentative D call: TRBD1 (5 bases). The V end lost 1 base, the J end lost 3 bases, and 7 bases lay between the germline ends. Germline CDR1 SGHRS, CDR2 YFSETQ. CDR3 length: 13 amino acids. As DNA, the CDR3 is TGCGCCAGCAGCTTGACAGGTGACACTGAAGCTTTCTTT. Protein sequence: CASSLTGDTEAFF.

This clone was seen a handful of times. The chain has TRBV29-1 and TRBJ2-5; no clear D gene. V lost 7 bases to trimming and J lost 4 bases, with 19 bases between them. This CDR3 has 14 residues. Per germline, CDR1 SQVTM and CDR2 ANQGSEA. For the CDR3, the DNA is TGCAGCGCCGCGCCTAGGTTGAGGCGAGAGACCCAGTACTTC. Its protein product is CSAAPRLRRETQYF.

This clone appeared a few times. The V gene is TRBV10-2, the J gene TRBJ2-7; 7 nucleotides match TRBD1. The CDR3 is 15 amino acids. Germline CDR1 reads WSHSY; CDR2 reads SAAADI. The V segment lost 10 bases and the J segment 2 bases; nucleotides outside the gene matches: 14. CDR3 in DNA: TGCGCCACACTAAGGGGGACAGCCGATGCCTACGAGCAGTACTTC. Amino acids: CATLRGTADAYEQYF.

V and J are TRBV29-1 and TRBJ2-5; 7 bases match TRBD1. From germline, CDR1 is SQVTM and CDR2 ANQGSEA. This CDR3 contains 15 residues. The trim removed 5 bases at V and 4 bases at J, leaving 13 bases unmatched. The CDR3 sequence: CSVSWGQGVGETQYF. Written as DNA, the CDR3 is TGCAGCGTTTCTTGGGGGCAGGGGGTTGGAGAGACCCAGTACTTC. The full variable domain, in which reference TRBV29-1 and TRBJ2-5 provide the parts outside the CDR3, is SAVISQKPSRDICQRGTSLTIQCQVDSQVTMMFWYRQQPGQSLTLIATANQGSEATYESGFVIDKFPISRPNLTFSTLTVSNMSPEDSSIYLCSVSWGQGVGETQYFGPGTRLLVL.

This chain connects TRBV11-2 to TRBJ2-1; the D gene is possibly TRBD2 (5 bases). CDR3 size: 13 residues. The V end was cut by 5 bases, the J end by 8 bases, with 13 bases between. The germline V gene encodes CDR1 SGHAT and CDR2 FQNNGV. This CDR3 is CASSGGRRDEQFF. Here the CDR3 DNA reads TGTGCCAGCAGCGGAGGCCGCCGGGATGAGCAGTTCTTC.

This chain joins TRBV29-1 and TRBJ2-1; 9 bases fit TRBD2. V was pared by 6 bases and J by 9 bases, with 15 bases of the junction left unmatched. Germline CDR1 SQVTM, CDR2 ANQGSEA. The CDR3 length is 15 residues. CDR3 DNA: TGCAGCGTCGGACGAGGAGCGGGAGGATTCGGTGAGCAGTTCTTC. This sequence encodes CSVGRGAGGFGEQFF.

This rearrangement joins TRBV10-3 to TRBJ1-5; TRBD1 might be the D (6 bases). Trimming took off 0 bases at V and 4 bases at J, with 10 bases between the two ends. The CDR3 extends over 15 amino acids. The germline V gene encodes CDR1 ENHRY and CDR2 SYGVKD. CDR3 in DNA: TGTGCCATCAGTGAGTCACAGGGTCTGAATCAGCCCCAGCATTTT. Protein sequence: CAISESQGLNQPQHF.

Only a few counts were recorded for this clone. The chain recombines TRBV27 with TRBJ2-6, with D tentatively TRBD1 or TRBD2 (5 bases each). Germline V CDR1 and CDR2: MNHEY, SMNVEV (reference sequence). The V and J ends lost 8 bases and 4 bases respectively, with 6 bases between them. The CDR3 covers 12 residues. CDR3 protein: CASGGGANVLTF. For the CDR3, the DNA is TGTGCCAGCGGGGGAGGGGCCAACGTCCTGACTTTC. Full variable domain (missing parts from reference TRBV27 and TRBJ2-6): EAQVTQNPRYLITVTGKKLTVTCSQNMNHEYMSWYRQDPGLGLRQIYYSMNVEVTDKGDVPEGYKVSRKEKRNFPLILESPSPNQTSLYFCASGGGANVLTFGAGSRLTVL.

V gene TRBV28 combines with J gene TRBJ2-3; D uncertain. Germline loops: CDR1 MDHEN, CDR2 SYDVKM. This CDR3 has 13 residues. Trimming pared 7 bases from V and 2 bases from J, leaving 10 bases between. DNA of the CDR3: TGTGCCAGCACCAACCCAATCACAGATACGCAGTATTTT. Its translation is CASTNPITDTQYF. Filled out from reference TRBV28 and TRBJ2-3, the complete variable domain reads DVKVTQSSRYLVKRTGEKVFLECVQDMDHENMFWYRQDPGLGLRLIYFSYDVKMKEKGDIPEGYSVSREKKERFSLILESASTNQTSMYLCASTNPITDTQYFGPGTRLTVL.

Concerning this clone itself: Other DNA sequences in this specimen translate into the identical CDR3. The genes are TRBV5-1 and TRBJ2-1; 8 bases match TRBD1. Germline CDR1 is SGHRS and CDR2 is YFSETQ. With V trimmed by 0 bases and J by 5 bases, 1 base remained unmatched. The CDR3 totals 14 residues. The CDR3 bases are TGCGCCAGCAGCTTGGGACAGGGGAACAATGAGCAGTTCTTC. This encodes CASSLGQGNNEQFF.

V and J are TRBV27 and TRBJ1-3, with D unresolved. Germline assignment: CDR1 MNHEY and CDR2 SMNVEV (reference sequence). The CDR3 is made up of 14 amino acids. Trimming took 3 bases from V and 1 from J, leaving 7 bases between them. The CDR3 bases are TGTGCCAGCAGTTTTGCGGGTTCTGGAAACACCATATATTTT. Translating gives CASSFAGSGNTIYF.

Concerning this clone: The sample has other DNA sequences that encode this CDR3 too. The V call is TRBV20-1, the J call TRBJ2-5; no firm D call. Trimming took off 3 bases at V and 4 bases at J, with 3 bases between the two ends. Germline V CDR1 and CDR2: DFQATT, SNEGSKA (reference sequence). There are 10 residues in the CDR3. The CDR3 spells CSASLETQYF. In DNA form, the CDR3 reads TGCAGTGCTAGTTTAGAGACCCAGTACTTC.

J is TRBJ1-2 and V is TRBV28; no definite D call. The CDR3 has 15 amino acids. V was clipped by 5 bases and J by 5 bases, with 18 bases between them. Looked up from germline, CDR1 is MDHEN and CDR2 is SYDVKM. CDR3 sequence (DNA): TGTGCCAGCAGTCCCCCGACCCCGATGGGGTATGGCTACACCTTC. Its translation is CASSPPTPMGYGYTF.

The CDR3 DNA follows: TGTGCCAGCAGTTTATTCGGGGGGGAGCAGTTCTTC. It encodes CASSLFGGEQFF. The chain combines TRBV27 with TRBJ2-1; 7 nucleotides match TRBD2. Germline V gene data show CDR1 as MNHEY and CDR2 as SMNVEV (reference sequence). The CDR3 is 12 amino acids. Trimming at V came to 1 base and at J to 10 bases, leaving 1 base not matched to a gene.

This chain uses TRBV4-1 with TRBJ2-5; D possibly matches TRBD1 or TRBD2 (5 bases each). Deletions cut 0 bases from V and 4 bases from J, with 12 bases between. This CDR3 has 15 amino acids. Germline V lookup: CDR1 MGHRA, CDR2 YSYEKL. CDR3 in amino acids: CASSQDGTAVETQYF. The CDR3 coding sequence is TGCGCCAGCAGCCAAGATGGGACGGCTGTAGAGACCCAGTACTTC.

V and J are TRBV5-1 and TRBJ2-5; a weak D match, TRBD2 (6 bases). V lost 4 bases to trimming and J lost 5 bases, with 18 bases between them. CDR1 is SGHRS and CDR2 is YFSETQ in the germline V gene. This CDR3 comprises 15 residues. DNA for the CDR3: TGCGCCAGCAGCAGCCTTTCTGGGGGGTCGGAGACCCAGTACTTC. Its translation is CASSSLSGGSETQYF.

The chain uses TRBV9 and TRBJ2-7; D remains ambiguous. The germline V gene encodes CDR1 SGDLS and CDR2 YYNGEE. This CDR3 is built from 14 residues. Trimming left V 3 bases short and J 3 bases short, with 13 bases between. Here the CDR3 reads CASSADTLFYEQYF. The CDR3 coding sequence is TGTGCCAGCAGCGCAGACACCCTCTTCTACGAGCAGTACTTC.

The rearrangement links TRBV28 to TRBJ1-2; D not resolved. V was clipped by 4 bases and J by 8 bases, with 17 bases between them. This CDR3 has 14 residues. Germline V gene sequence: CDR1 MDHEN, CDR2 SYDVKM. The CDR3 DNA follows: TGTGCCAGCAGTTCGCTGCAGGAGGGAAAAGGCTACACCTTC. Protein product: CASSSLQEGKGYTF.

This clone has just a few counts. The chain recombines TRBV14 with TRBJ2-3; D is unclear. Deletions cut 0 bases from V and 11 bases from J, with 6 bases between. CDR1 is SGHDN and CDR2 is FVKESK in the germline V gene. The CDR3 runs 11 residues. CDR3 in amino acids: CASSQESGQYF. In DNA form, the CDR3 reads TGTGCCAGCAGCCAAGAATCGGGGCAGTATTTT.